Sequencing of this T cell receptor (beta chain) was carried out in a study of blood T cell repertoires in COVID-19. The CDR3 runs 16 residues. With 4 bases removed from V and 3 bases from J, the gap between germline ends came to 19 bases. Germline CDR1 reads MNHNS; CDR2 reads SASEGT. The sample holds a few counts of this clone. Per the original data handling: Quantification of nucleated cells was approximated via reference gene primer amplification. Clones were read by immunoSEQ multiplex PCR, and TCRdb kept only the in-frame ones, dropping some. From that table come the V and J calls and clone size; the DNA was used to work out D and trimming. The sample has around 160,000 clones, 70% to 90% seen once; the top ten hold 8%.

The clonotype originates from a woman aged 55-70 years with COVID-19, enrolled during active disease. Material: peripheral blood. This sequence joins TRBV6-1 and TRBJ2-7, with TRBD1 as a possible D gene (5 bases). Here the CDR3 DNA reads TGTGCCAGCAGTGGAGCCAGGGAACAACTAAACTACGAGCAGTACTTC. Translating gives CASSGAREQLNYEQYF.